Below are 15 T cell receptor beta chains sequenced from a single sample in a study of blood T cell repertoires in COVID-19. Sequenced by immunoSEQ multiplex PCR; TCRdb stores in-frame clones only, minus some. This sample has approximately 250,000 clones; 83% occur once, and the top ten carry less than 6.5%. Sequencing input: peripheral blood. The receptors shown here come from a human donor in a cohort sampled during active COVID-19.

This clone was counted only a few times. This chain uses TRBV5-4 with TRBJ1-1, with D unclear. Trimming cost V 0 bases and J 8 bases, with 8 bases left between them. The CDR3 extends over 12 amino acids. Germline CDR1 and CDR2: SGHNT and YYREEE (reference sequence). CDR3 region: CASSLEKREAFF. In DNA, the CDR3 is TGTGCCAGCAGCTTGGAAAAGAGAGAAGCTTTCTTT.

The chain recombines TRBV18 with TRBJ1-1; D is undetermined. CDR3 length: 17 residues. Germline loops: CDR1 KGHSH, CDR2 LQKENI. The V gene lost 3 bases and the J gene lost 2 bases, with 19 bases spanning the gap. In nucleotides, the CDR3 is TGTGCCAGCTCACCCGACAATCTCTACAGAGCCAACACTGAAGCTTTCTTT. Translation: CASSPDNLYRANTEAFF.

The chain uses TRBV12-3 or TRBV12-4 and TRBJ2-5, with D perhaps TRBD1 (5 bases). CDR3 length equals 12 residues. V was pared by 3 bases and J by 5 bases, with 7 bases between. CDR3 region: CASSFSGETQYF. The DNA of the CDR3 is TGTGCCAGCAGTTTCTCAGGGGAGACCCAGTACTTC.

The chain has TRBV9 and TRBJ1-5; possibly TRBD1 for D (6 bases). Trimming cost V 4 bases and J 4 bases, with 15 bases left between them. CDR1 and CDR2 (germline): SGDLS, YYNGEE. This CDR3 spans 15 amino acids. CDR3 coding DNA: TGTGCCAGCAGCCGTGGACAGAGGGAAAATCAGCCCCAGCATTTT. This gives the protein CASSRGQRENQPQHF.

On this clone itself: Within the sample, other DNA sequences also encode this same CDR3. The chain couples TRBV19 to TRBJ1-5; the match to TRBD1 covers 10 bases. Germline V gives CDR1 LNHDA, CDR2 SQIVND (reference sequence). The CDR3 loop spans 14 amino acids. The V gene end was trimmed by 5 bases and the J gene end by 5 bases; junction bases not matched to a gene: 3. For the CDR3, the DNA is TGTGCCAGTAGTCTTGGACAGGGGGATCAGCCCCAGCATTTT. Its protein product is CASSLGQGDQPQHF. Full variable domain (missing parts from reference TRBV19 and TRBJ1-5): DGGITQSPKYLFRKEGQNVTLSCEQNLNHDAMYWYRQDPGQGLRLIYYSQIVNDFQKGDIAEGYSVSREKKESFPLTVTSAQKNPTAFYLCASSLGQGDQPQHFGDGTRLSIL.

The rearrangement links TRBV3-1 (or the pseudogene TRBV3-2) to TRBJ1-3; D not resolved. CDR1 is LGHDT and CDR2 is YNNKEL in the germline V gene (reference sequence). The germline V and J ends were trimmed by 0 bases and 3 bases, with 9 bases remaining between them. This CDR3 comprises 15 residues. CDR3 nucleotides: TGTGCCAGCAGCCAAGATTTGGTTAGTGGAAACACCATATATTTT. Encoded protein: CASSQDLVSGNTIYF.

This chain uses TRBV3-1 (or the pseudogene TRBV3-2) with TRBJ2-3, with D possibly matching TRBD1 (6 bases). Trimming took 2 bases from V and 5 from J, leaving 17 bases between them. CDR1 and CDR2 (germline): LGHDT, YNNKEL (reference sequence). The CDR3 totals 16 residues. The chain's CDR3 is CASSQRGRGLGDTQYF. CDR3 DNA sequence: TGTGCCAGCAGCCAAAGAGGCAGGGGCTTAGGAGATACGCAGTATTTT.

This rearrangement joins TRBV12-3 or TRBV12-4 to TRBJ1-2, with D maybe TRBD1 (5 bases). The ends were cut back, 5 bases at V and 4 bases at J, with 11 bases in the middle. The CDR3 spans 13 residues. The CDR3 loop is CASSVQGRYGYTF. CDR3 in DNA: TGTGCCAGCAGTGTGCAGGGTCGCTATGGCTACACCTTC.

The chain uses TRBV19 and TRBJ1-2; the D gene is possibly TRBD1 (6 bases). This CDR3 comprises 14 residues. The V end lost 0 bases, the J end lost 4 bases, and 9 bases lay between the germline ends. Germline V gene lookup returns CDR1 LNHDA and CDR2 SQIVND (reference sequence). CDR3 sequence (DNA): TGTGCCAGTAGTATAGACCAGGGGTCCTATGGCTACACCTTC. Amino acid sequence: CASSIDQGSYGYTF.

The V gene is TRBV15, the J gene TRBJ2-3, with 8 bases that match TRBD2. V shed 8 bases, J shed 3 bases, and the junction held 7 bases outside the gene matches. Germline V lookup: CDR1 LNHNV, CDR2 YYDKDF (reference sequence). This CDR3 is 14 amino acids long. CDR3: CATAYGGGTDTQYF. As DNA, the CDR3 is TGTGCCACCGCTTACGGGGGGGGGACAGATACGCAGTATTTT.

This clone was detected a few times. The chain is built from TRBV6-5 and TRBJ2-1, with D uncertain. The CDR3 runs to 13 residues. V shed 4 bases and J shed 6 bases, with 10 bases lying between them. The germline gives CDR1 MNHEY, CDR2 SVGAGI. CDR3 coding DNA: TGTGCCAGCAGTTCGAGGTTCGGCAATGAGCAGTTCTTC. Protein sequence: CASSSRFGNEQFF.

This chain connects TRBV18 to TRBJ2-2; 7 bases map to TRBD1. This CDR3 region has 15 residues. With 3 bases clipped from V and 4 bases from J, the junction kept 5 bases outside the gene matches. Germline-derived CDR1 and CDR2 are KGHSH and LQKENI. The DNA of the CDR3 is TGTGCCAGCTCACCGGGACAGTCGAGCACCGGGGAGCTGTTTTTT. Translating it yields CASSPGQSSTGELFF.

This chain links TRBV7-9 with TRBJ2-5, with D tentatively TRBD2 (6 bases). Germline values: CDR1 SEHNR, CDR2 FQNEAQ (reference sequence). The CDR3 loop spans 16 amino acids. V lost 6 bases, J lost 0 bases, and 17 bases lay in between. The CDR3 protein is CASRVGGLADQETQYF. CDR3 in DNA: TGTGCCAGCAGGGTGGGGGGACTGGCGGACCAAGAGACCCAGTACTTC.

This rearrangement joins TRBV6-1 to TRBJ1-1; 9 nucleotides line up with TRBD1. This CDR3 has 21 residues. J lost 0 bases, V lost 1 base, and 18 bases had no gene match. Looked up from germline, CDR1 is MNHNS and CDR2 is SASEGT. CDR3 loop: CASSEEGLRWGQGYMNTEAFF. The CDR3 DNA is TGTGCCAGCAGTGAAGAGGGCCTACGGTGGGGACAGGGATACATGAACACTGAAGCTTTCTTT.

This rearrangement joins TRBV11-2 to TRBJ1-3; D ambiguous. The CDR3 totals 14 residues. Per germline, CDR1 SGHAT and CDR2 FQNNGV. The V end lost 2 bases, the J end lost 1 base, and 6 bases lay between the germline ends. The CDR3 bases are TGTGCCAGCAGCTTATCAGGATCTGGAAACACCATATATTTT. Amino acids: CASSLSGSGNTIYF.